These 5 T cell receptor delta chains share one sample of origin, sequenced in a study of DNA immune sequencing with unique molecular identifiers. Genomic DNA underwent 32-plex PCR targeting all 8 TRDV and 4 TRDJ genes. A 12-nucleotide UMI was added during 3 barcoding PCR cycles before adapter PCR. TCRdb processed the multiplex PCR reads again with the CATT caller. The repertoire holds about 700 delta-chain clones, with roughly an eighth as singletons. The sequenced sample consisted of gamma-delta T cells from PBMCs. The origin of the receptors is a human donor in good health.

This clone was detected once. This rearrangement joins TRDV1 to TRDJ1, with D perhaps being TRDD2 or TRDD3 (9 bases each). The germline V gene encodes CDR1 TSWWSYY and CDR2 QGS. Trimming cost V 2 bases and J 0 bases, with 58 bases left between them. The CDR3 has 31 amino acids. CDR3 protein: CALGERRYNPFGLPTFWGIAWDSRYTDKLIF. In DNA form, the CDR3 reads TGTGCTCTTGGGGAAAGGCGCTACAACCCCTTTGGCCTTCCTACGTTCTGGGGGATCGCGTGGGATAGTCGGTACACCGATAAACTCATCTTT.

This clone was counted a few times. A much larger clone differs from this one at a single base, so this may be a read error. The rearrangement joins TRDV2 to TRDJ1, with D perhaps TRDD3 (6 bases). Germline lookup yields CDR1 GEAIGNYY and CDR2 EKD. Trimming pared 9 bases from V and 4 bases from J, leaving 17 bases between. This CDR3 is built from 13 residues. CDR3 loop: CAVREIRGDKLIF. DNA of the CDR3: TGTGCCGTCCGGGAGATACGAGGCGATAAACTCATCTTT.

Remarks on this clone: Translating this DNA gives a protein that differs at residue 5 from the TCRdb one, which belongs to a much larger clone; a read error is likely, and the protein shown is this translation. The J gene is TRDJ1, the V gene TRDV1, with 11 bases matching TRDD3. Germline CDR1 is TSWWSYY and CDR2 is QGS. Losses at the gene ends were 5 bases for V and 1 base for J; bases not matched to a gene: 18. The CDR3 is made up of 20 amino acids. In DNA form, the CDR3 reads TGTGCTCTTGGGAACGATTCCCTCGGATGGGGGATACGCGTCACCGATAAACTCATCTTT. Translating gives CALGNDSLGWGIRVTDKLIF.

This clone has a handful of counts. TCRdb's listed protein matches a much larger clone and diverges from this DNA's translation at residue 14, likely through a read error; the protein shown comes from the DNA. The V call is TRDV1, the J call TRDJ1; 11 positions agree with TRDD3. From germline, CDR1 is TSWWSYY and CDR2 QGS. V gave up 3 bases and J gave up 1 base; unmatched junction bases: 16. The CDR3 length is 20 residues. The CDR3 loop reads CALGDDSLGWGIRATDKLIF. DNA for the CDR3: TGTGCTCTTGGGGACGATTCCCTCGGATGGGGGATACGCGCCACCGATAAACTCATCTTT.

This clone turned up a few times. The V gene is TRDV1, the J gene TRDJ1, with 12 bases that match TRDD3. J gave up 1 base and V 2 bases, and 11 bases lay outside the gene matches. Germline-derived CDR1 and CDR2 are TSWWSYY and QGS. The CDR3 runs 19 residues. The CDR3 reads CALGEVFAGGYAPTDKLIF. The CDR3 DNA sequence: TGTGCTCTTGGGGAAGTGTTTGCTGGGGGATACGCCCCCACCGATAAACTCATCTTT.